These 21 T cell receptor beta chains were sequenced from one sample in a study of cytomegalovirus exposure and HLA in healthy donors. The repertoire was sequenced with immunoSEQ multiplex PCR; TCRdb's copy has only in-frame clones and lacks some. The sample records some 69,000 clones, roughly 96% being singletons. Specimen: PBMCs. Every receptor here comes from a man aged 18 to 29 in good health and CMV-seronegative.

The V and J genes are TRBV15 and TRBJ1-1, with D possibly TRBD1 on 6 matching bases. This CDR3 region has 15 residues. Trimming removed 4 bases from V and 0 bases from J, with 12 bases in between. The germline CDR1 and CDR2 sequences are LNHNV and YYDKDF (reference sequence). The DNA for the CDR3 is TGTGCCACCAGCACCGGGACATTCATGAACACTGAAGCTTTCTTT. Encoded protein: CATSTGTFMNTEAFF. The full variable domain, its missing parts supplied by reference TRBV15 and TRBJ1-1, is DAMVIQNPRYQVTQFGKPVTLSCSQTLNHNVMYWYQQKSSQAPKLLFHYYDKDFNNEADTPDNFQSRRPNTSFCFLDIRSPGLGDTAMYLCATSTGTFMNTEAFFGQGTRLTVV.

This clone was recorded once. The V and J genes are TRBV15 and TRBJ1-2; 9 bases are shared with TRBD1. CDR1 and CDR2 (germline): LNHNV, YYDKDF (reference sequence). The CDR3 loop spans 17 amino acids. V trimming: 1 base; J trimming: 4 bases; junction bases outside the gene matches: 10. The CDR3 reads CATSRVTGTGMLYGYTF. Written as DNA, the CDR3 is TGTGCCACCAGCAGAGTTACCGGGACAGGGATGCTCTATGGCTACACCTTC.

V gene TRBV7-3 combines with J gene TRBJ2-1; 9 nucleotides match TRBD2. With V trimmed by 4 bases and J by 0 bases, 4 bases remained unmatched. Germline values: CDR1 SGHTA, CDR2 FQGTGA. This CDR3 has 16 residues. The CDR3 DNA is TGTGCCAGCAGCTGGAATAGCGGGAGCTCCTACAATGAGCAGTTCTTC. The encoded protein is CASSWNSGSSYNEQFF. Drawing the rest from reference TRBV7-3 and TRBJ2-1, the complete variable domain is GAGVSQTPSNKVTEKGKYVELRCDPISGHTALYWYRQSLGQGPEFLIYFQGTGAADDSGLPNDRFFAVRPEGSVSTLKIQRTERGDSAVYLCASSWNSGSSYNEQFFGPGTRLTVL.

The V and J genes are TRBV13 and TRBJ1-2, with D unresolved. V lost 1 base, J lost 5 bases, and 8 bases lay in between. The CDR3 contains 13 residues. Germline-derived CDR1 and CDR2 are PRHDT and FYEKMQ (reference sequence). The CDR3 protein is CASSLVARYGYTF. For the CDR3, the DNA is TGTGCCAGCAGCTTAGTGGCCAGGTATGGCTACACCTTC.

CDR3 bases: TGTGCTAGTGGTTTGGGGACATCGGAATCCACAGATACGCAGTATTTT. Its translation: CASGLGTSESTDTQYF. The V call is TRBV12-5, the J call TRBJ2-3, with D perhaps TRBD1 (5 bases). This CDR3 comprises 16 residues. V was clipped by 1 base and J by 2 bases, with 13 bases between them. Germline V gene lookup returns CDR1 LGHNT and CDR2 FRNRAP.

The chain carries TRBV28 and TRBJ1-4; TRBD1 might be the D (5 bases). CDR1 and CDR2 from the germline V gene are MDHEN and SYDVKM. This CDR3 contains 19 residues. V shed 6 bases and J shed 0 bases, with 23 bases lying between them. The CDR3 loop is CASSPSGFRAGPTNEKLFF. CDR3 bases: TGTGCCAGCAGCCCCTCCGGCTTCAGGGCCGGACCAACTAATGAAAAACTGTTTTTT.

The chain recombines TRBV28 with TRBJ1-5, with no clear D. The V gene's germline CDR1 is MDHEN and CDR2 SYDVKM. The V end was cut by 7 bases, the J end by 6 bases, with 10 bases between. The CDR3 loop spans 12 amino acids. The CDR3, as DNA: TGTGCCAGCACCCTTTCGTCTCAGCCCCAGCATTTT. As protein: CASTLSSQPQHF.

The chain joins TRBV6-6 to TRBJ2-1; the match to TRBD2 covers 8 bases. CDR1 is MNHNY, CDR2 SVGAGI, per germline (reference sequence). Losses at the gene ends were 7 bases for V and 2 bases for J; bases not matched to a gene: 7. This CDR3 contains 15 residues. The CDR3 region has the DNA TGTGCCAGCACCTCCGGACTAGCCGCCTACAATGAGCAGTTCTTC. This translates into CASTSGLAAYNEQFF.

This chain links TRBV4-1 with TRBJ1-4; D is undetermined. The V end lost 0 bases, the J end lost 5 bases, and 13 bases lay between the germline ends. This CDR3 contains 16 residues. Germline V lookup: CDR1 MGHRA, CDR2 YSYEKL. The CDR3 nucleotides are TGCGCCAGCAGCCAAGATGCGGGGTTATCGAATGAAAAACTGTTTTTT. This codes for CASSQDAGLSNEKLFF.

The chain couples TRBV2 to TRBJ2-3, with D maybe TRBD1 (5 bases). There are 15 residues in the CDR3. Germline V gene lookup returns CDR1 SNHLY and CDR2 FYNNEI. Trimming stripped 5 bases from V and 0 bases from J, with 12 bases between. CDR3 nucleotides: TGTGCCAGCAGTCCTGACAGTTATAGCACAGATACGCAGTATTTT. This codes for CASSPDSYSTDTQYF.

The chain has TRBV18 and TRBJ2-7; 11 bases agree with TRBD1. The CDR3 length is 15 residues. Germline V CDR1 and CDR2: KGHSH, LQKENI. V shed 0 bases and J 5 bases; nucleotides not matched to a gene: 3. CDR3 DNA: TGTGCCAGCTCACCACCCGGACAGGGGGCCAACGAGCAGTACTTC. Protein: CASSPPGQGANEQYF.

The CDR3 here is CASSLGRTNTEAFF. In nucleotides, the CDR3 is TGTGCCAGCAGCTTGGGACGGACTAACACTGAAGCTTTCTTT. The chain has TRBV5-6 and TRBJ1-1; D remains ambiguous. V was cut by 0 bases and J by 2 bases, with 8 bases left in between. CDR1 and CDR2 from the germline V gene are SGHDT and YYEEEE. This CDR3 has 14 residues.

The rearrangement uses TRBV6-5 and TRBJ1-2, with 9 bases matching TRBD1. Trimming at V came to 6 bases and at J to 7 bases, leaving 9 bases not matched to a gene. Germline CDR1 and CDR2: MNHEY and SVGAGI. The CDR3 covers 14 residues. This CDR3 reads CASSRKTGGTGYTF. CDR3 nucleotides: TGTGCCAGCAGCCGCAAAACAGGGGGCACTGGCTACACCTTC.

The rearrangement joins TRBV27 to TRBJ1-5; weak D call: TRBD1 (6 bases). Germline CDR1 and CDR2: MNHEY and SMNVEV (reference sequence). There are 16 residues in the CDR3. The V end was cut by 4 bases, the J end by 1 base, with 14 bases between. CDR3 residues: CASSSRPQGSNQPQHF. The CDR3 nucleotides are TGTGCCAGCAGTTCTAGACCCCAGGGGAGCAATCAGCCCCAGCATTTT.

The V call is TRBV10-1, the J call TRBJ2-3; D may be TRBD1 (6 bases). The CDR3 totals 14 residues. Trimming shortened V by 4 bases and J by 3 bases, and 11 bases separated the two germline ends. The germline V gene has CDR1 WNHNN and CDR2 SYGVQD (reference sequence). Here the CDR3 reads CASSAARGTDTQYF. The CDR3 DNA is TGCGCCAGCAGTGCGGCCAGGGGAACAGATACGCAGTATTTT.

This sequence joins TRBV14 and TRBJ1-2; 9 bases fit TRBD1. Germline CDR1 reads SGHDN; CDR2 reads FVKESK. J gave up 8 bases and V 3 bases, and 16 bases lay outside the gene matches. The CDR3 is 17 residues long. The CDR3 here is CASSHRTGTGSIGGYTF. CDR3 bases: TGTGCCAGCAGCCATCGAACCGGGACAGGGTCTATAGGAGGCTACACCTTC.

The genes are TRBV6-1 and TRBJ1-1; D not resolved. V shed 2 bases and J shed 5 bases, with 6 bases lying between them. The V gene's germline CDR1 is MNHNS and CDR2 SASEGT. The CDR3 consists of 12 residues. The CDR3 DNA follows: TGTGCCAGCAGTGAACATGCGACTGAAGCTTTCTTT. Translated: CASSEHATEAFF.

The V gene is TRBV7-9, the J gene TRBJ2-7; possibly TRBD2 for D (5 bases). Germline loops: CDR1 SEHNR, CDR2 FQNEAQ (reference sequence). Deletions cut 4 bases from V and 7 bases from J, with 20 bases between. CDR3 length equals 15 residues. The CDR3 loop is CASSSPPRGDLEQYF. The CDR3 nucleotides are TGTGCCAGCAGCTCCCCTCCCCGGGGAGACTTGGAGCAGTACTTC.

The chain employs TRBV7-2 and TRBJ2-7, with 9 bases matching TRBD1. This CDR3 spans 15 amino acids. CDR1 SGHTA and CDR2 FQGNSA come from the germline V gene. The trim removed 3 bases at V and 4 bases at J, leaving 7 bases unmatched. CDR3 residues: CASSFAGTGLYEQYF. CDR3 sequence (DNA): TGTGCCAGCAGCTTTGCCGGGACAGGGCTATACGAGCAGTACTTC.

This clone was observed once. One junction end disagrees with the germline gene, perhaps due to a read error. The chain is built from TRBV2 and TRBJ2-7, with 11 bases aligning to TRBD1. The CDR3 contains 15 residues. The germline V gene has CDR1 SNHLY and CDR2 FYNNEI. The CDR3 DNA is TGTGCCAGCAGGGAAGGACAGGGGGCGTACTACGAGCAGTACTTC. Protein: CASREGQGAYYEQYF.

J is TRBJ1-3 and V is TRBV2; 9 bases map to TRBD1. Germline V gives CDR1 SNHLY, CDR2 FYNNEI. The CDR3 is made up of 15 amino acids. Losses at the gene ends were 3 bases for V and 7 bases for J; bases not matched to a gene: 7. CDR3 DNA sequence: TGTGCCAGCAGTGAGGGACAGGGAGAGGTCAACACCATATATTTT. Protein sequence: CASSEGQGEVNTIYF.